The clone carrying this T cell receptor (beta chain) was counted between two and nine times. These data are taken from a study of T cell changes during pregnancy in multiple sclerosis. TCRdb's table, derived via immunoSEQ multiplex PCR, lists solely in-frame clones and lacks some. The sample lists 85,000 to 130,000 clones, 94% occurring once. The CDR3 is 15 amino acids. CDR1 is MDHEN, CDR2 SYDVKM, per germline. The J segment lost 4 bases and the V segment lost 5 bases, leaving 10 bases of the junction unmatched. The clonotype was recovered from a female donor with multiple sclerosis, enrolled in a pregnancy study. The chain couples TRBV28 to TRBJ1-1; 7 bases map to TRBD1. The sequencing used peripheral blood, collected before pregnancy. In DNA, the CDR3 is TGTGCCAGCAGTCCCAACAGGGGAGGAAGCACTGAAGCTTTCTTT. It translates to CASSPNRGGSTEAFF.